What follows describes a single T cell receptor (beta chain). Its target is unknown. The protocol was immunoSEQ multiplex PCR, while the TCRdb copy is restricted to in-frame clones and leaves out a portion. Altogether fewer than 55,000 clones are present, around 96% being singletons, with the ten largest covering over 6.5%. This specimen belongs to a study of T cells in tuberculosis. General study findings and limits: Cases with active tuberculosis were adults, while controls were adolescents.

Per the germline V gene, CDR1 is KGHSH and CDR2 is LQKENI. Trimming stripped 3 bases from V and 2 bases from J, with 10 bases between. This CDR3 comprises 14 residues. V is TRBV18 and J is TRBJ1-2, with unresolved D. The receptor was derived from a donor between 10 and 29 years old with latent tuberculosis or without tuberculosis infection. Material: PBMCs. DNA for the CDR3: TGTGCCAGCTCACCGGCGGCCGGGAACTATGGCTACACCTTC. It translates to CASSPAAGNYGYTF.